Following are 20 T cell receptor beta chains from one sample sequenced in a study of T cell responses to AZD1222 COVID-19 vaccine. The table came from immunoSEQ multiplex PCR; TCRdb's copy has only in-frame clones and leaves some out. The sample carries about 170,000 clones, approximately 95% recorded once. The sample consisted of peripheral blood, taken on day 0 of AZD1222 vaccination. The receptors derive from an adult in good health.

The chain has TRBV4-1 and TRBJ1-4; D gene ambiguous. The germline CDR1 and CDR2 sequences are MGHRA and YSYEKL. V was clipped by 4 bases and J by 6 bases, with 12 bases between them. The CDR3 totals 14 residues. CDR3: CASSPGRADEKLFF. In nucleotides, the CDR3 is TGCGCCAGCAGCCCTGGGAGGGCTGATGAAAAACTGTTTTTT.

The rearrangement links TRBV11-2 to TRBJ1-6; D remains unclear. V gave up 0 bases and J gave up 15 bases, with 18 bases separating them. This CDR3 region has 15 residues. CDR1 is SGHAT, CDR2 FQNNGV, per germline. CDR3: CASSLESSDVVSLHF. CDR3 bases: TGTGCCAGCAGCTTAGAAAGCTCTGACGTGGTTAGCCTCCACTTT.

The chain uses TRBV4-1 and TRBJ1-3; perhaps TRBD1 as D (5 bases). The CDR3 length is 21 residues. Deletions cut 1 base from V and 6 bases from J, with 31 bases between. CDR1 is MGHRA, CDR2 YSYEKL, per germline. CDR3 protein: CASSQGGRGEFLMGEENTIYF. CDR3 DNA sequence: TGCGCCAGCAGCCAAGGTGGAAGAGGGGAGTTCTTGATGGGGGAAGAAAACACCATATATTTT.

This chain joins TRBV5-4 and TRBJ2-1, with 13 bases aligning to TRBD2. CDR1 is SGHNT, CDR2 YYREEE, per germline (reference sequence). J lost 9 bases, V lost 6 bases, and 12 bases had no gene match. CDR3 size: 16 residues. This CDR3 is CASTQQRTSGSVEQFF. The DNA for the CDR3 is TGTGCCAGCACCCAGCAACGGACTAGCGGGAGTGTTGAGCAGTTCTTC.

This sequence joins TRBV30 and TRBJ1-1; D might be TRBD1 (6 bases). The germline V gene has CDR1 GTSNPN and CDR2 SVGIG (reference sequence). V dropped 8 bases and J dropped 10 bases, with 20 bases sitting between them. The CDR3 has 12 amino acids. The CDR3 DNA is TGTGCCATGAGCGGGGGGGCCGGTGGAGCTTTCTTT. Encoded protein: CAMSGGAGGAFF.

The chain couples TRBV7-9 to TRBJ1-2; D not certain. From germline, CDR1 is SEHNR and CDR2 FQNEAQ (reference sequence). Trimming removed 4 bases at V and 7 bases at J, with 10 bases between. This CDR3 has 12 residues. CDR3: CASSSSGIGYTF. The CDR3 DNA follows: TGTGCCAGCAGCTCCTCAGGAATTGGCTACACCTTC.

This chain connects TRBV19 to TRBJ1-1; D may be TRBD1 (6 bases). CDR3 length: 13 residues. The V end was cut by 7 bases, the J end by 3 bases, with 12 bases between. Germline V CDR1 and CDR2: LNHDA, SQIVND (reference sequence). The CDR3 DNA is TGTGCCAGTACAAGGGGGTTTGACACTGAAGCTTTCTTT. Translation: CASTRGFDTEAFF.

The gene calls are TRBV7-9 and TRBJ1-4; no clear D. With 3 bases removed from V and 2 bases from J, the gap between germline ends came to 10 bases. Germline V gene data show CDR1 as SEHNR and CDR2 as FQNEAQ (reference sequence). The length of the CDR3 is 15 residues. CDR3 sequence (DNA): TGTGCCAGCAGCTTTCTTGGTGTTACTAATGAAAAACTGTTTTTT. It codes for CASSFLGVTNEKLFF.

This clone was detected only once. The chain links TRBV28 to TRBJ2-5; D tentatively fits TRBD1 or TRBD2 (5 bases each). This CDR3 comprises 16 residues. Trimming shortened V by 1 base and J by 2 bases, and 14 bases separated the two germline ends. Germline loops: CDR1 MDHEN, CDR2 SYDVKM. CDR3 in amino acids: CASSLSLLGDQETQYF. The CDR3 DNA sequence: TGTGCCAGCAGTTTATCCCTTTTGGGGGATCAAGAGACCCAGTACTTC.

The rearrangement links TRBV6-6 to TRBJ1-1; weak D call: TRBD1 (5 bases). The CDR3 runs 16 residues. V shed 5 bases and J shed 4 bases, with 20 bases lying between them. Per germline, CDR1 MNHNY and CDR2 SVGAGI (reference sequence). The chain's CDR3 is CASSLDPGPSGTEAFF. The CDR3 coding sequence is TGTGCCAGCAGTCTAGACCCAGGGCCCAGCGGCACTGAAGCTTTCTTT.

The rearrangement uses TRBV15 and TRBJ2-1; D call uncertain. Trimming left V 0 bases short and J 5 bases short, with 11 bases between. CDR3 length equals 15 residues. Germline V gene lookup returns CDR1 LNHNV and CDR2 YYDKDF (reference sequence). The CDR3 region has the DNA TGTGCCACCAGCAGAGATGGGCCTAGAGACAATGAGCAGTTCTTC. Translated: CATSRDGPRDNEQFF.

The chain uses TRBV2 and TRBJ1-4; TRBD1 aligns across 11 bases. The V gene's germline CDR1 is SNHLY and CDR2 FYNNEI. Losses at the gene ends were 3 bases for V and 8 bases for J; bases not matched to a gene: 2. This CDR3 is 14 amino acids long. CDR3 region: CASSDRDRGEKLFF. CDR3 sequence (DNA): TGTGCCAGCAGTGACCGGGACAGGGGGGAAAAACTGTTTTTT.

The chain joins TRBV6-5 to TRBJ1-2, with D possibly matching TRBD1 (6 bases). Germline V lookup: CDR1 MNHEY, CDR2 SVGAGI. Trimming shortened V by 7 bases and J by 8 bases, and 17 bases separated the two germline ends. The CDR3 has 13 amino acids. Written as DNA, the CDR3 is TGTGCCAGCACTTGGGGGGGCTTAGGAGGCTACACCTTC. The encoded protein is CASTWGGLGGYTF.

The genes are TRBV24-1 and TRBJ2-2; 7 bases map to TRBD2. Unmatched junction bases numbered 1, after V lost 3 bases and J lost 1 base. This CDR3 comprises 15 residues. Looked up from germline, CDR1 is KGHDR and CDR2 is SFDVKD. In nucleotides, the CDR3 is TGTGCCACCAGTGATGGGAGGGGGAACACCGGGGAGCTGTTTTTT. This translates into CATSDGRGNTGELFF.

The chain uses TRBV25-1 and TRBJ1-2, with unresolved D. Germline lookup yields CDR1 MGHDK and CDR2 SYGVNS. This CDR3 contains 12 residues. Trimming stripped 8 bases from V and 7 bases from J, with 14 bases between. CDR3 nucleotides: TGTGCCAGCTCCATCTCCAGCGCTGGCTACACCTTC. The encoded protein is CASSISSAGYTF.

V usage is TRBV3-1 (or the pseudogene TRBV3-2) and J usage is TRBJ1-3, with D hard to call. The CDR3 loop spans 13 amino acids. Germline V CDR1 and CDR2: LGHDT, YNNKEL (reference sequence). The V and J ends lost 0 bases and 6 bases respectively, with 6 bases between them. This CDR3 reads CASSQELENTIYF. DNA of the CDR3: TGTGCCAGCAGCCAAGAGTTAGAAAACACCATATATTTT.

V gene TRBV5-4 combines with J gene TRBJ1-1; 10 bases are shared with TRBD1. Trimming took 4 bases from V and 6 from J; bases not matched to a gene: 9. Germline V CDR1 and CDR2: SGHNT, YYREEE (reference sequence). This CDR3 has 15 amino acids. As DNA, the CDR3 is TGTGCCAGCAGCGGACCCGGGACAGGGGCGTCTGAAGCTTTCTTT. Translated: CASSGPGTGASEAFF.

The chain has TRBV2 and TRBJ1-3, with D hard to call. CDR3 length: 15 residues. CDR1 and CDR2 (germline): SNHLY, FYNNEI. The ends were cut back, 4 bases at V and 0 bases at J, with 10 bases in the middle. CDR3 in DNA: TGTGCCAGCAGTGCCGACGGAAGCTCTGGAAACACCATATATTTT. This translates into CASSADGSSGNTIYF.

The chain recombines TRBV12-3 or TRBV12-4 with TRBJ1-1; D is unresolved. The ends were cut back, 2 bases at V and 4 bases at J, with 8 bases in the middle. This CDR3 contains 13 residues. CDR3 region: CASSLNSGTEAFF. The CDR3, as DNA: TGTGCCAGCAGTTTAAACAGCGGCACTGAAGCTTTCTTT.

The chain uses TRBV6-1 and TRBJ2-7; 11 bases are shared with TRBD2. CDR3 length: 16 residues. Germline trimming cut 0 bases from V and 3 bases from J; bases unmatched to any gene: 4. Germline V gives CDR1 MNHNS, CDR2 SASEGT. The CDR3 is CASSEAGTSGVYEQYF. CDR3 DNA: TGTGCCAGCAGTGAAGCAGGGACTAGCGGCGTCTACGAGCAGTACTTC.